The clone carrying this TCR beta chain was recorded a few times. The length of the CDR3 is 20 residues. J gave up 3 bases and V 1 base, and 19 bases lay outside the gene matches. Germline CDR1 reads SGHKS; CDR2 reads YYEKEE (reference sequence). Template material for amplifying TCR beta CDR3 regions consisted of RNA transcripts. The HTBI primer set was used in a first-round RT-PCR of the TCR CDR3. TCRdb re-analysed the multiplex PCR reads in MiXCR, keeping a single row per CDR3 protein. The data contain a few hundred thousand distinct CDR3 sequences, approximately 15% of them seen just once; the ten biggest clones take up around 14%. These data originate in a study of T cells in Graves' hyperthyroidism and ophthalmopathy. For the study at large: Before any treatment, at initial diagnosis, peripheral blood was collected.

The source material was blood. The sequence derives from a woman aged 18-35 years with Graves' hyperthyroidism. The gene calls are TRBV5-5 and TRBJ2-5, with TRBD1 matching over 9 bases. The CDR3 region has the DNA TGTGCCAGCAGCTTGCTATTTAGGACAGGGGTTGGCCATCCGGAAGAGACCCAGTACTTC. As protein: CASSLLFRTGVGHPEETQYF.